This TCR beta chain was retrieved from a study of vaccination and CD4 T cells after COVID-19. Study background: Median time from COVID diagnosis to post-COVID sampling was over 95 days (35 to 161).

Sequenced with the Oncomine TCR Beta short-read assay was DNA taken from cultured CD4+ T cells. TCRdb used MiXCR to reprocess the PCR reads, holding one entry per CDR3 protein. The sample shows 20,000 or so distinct CDR3 sequences, about 40% of them seen only once. The CDR3 consists of 14 residues. In germline, CDR1 is SGHAT, CDR2 FQNNGV. V was clipped by 2 bases and J by 7 bases, with 12 bases between them. The treatment is: approximately 10-day PBMC culture with coronavirus spike peptide pools or control peptides (ViraFEST assay). Per-well cultures of two million PBMCs received around 9.9 IU/ml IL-2 and around 10 ug/ml peptide pools. CD4+ T cells were isolated by negative selection after less than 11 days of culture. To note about this clonotype: As yet, its antigen is unknown.

Source: CD4+ T cells from blood, cultured in vitro, taken before SARS-CoV-2 vaccination. The clonotype was recovered from a human donor who had recovered from COVID-19. The chain carries TRBV11-2 and TRBJ2-1, with unresolved D. DNA for the CDR3: TGTGCCAGCAGCTTATCAGGTCTAGGGAATGAGCAGTTCTTC. It codes for CASSLSGLGNEQFF.